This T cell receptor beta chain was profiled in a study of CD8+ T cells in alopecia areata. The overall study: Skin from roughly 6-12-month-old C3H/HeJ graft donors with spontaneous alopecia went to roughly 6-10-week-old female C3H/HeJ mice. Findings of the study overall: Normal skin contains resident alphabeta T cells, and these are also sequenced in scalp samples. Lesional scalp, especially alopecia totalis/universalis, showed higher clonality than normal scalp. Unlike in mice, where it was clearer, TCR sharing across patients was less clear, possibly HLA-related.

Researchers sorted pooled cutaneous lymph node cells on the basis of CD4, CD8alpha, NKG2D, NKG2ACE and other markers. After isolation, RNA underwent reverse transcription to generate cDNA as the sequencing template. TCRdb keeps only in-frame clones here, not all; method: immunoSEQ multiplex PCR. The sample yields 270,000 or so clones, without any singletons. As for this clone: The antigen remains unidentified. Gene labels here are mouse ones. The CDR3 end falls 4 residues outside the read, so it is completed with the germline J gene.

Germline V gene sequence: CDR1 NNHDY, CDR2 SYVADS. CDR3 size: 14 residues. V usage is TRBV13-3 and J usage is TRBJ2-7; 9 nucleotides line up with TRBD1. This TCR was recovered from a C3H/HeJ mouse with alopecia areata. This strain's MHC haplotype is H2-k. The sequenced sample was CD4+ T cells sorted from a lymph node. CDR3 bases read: TGTGCCAGCATCCCCGGGACAGGGAGGGAT. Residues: CASIPGTGRD. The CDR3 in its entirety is CASIPGTGRDEQYF.